This TCR beta chain emerged from a study of monozygotic twins with cystic fibrosis. Study-wide results and limits: No link emerged between shared CDR3 counts and age, concordance or severity. Monozygotic CF twins shared more identical nucleotide clonotypes than unrelated patients.

The data were produced by immunoSEQ multiplex PCR, yet TCRdb's version contains in-frame clones alone and is incomplete. The sample holds 36,000 or so clones, around nine tenths seen once. In the case of this clone: Its specificity is not known.

This clonotype was obtained from a boy younger than 10 with cystic fibrosis. Sequencing was done on a sample of blood.

The CDR3 coding sequence is TGTGCCGGCCAGCCGGGACGAGGGGAGGCCAAAAACATTCAGTACTTC. This sequence encodes CAGQPGRGEAKNIQYF. The rearrangement links TRBV11-2 to TRBJ2-4; D is perhaps TRBD1 or TRBD2 (5 bases each). Trimming removed 11 bases from V and 1 base from J, with 21 bases in between. The CDR3 totals 16 residues. From germline, CDR1 is SGHAT and CDR2 FQNNGV.